Following are 22 T cell receptor beta chains from one sample sequenced in a study of beta chain features in type 1 diabetes. Isolated RNA was reverse transcribed in full, so expressed TCRB transcripts were sequenced. Profiled with immunoSEQ multiplex PCR; TCRdb holds only in-frame clones, not every one. Altogether fewer than 200,000 clones are present, about 13% being singletons, with the ten largest covering 0.55% to 0.8%. The sequenced sample consisted of central memory CD4+ T cells from blood. Receptors originate from a woman between 18 and 29 years old in good health.

This clone appeared a few times. The chain employs TRBV29-1 and TRBJ2-7, with 12 bases identical to TRBD2. CDR1 is SQVTM, CDR2 ANQGSEA, per germline. Losses at the gene ends were 4 bases for V and 5 bases for J; bases not matched to a gene: 3. The CDR3 is 13 residues long. Here the CDR3 reads CSVGLAGANEQYF. CDR3 DNA: TGCAGCGTTGGACTAGCGGGAGCAAACGAGCAGTACTTC.

The rearrangement joins TRBV21-1 to TRBJ1-5; TRBD1, the table's D call, was not compared with the DNA. TRBV21-1 is noted as a pseudogene. The CDR3 sequence is 17 residues long. CDR3 in amino acids: CASSKERAGVSNQPQHF. The CDR3 coding sequence is TGTGCCAGCAGCAAAGAGAGAGCAGGGGTTAGCAATCAGCCCCAGCATTTT.

V is TRBV18 and J is TRBJ1-4; 7 bases agree with TRBD1. V dropped 3 bases and J dropped 5; count of bases not matched to a gene: 6. The CDR3 loop spans 15 amino acids. Germline assignment: CDR1 KGHSH and CDR2 LQKENI. The CDR3: CASSPGQGGNEKLFF. The CDR3 DNA reads as TGTGCCAGCTCACCCGGGCAGGGGGGCAATGAAAAACTGTTTTTT.

This clone was counted a few times. This chain uses TRBV27 with TRBJ2-5; TRBD2 matches 15 bases. V lost 8 bases to trimming and J lost 5 bases; unmatched junction nucleotides: 6. Germline values: CDR1 MNHEY, CDR2 SMNVEV (reference sequence). CDR3 length equals 15 residues. CDR3 protein: CASRPGLAGGETQYF. The CDR3 coding sequence is TGTGCCAGCCGCCCCGGACTAGCGGGAGGGGAGACCCAGTACTTC.

This clone was seen more than once but under ten times. The chain has TRBV6-6 and TRBJ1-1, with TRBD1 identical over 9 bases. The germline V gene encodes CDR1 MNHNY and CDR2 SVGAGI (reference sequence). After removal of 6 bases from V and 3 bases from J, the junction contained 2 bases not matched to a gene. This CDR3 is 13 amino acids long. Written as DNA, the CDR3 is TGTGCCAGCAGGGGGACAGGGCACACTGAAGCTTTCTTT. Translation gives CASRGTGHTEAFF.

The chain joins TRBV7-6 to TRBJ2-2; 11 nucleotides align to TRBD2. The CDR3 covers 17 residues. Germline CDR1 SGHVS, CDR2 FNYEAQ. Germline trimming cut 1 base from V and 1 base from J; bases unmatched to any gene: 2. CDR3 sequence reads: CASSLGGLAVNTGELFF. CDR3 in DNA: TGTGCCAGCAGCTTAGGGGGACTAGCGGTGAACACCGGGGAGCTGTTTTTT.

The table lists this clone with a few counts. V and J are TRBV19 and TRBJ1-5; no clear D gene. Germline V lookup: CDR1 LNHDA, CDR2 SQIVND (reference sequence). Trimming removed 3 bases at V and 0 bases at J, with 6 bases between. The CDR3 is 14 residues long. The DNA for the CDR3 is TGTGCCAGTAGTATGAAGCATAGCAATCAGCCCCAGCATTTT. This translates into CASSMKHSNQPQHF.

In its sample, this clone was seen a few times. The rearrangement joins TRBV28 to TRBJ1-5; D not resolved. With 4 bases removed from V and 5 bases from J, the gap between germline ends came to 6 bases. The CDR3 runs to 12 residues. CDR1 and CDR2 (germline): MDHEN, SYDVKM. CDR3 region: CASSSTYQPQHF. As DNA, the CDR3 is TGTGCCAGCAGTTCAACATATCAGCCCCAGCATTTT.

The sample holds a few counts of this clone. The chain combines TRBV2 with TRBJ2-3; 7 nucleotides line up with TRBD1. Germline V gene data show CDR1 as SNHLY and CDR2 as FYNNEI. CDR3 length equals 15 residues. The ends lost 6 bases at V and 4 bases at J; junction bases unmatched: 10. The CDR3 DNA reads TGTGCCAGCAGCGGCCGACAGGGTAGGGCAGATACGCAGTATTTT. Amino acids: CASSGRQGRADTQYF.

This clone was observed a few times. V gene TRBV7-9 combines with J gene TRBJ2-1; 7 bases agree with TRBD1. The CDR3 has 16 amino acids. Trimming took 5 bases from V and 0 from J; bases not matched to a gene: 7. CDR1 SEHNR and CDR2 FQNEAQ come from the germline V gene (reference sequence). In nucleotides, the CDR3 is TGTGCCAGCAGCCCGAGGGCAGGGGGCTCCTACAATGAGCAGTTCTTC. It translates to CASSPRAGGSYNEQFF.

In this sample, this clone turned up a few times. The genes are TRBV7-2 and TRBJ2-7, with D possibly being TRBD1 (6 bases). V was clipped by 0 bases and J by 6 bases, with 15 bases between them. Per germline, CDR1 SGHTA and CDR2 FQGNSA. CDR3 length: 15 amino acids. The CDR3 region has the DNA TGTGCCAGCAGCTTAGCGGACAGAACTACAGGCGAGCAGTACTTC. This sequence encodes CASSLADRTTGEQYF. The complete variable domain, with remaining parts taken from reference TRBV7-2 and TRBJ2-7, reads GAGVSQSPSNKVTEKGKDVELRCDPISGHTALYWYRQSLGQGLEFLIYFQGNSAPDKSGLPSDRFSAERTGGSVSTLTIQRTQQEDSAVYLCASSLADRTTGEQYFGPGTRLTVT.

The chain recombines TRBV2 with TRBJ1-5; no reliable D call. The CDR3 covers 11 residues. Between the trimmed V and J ends, which lost 6 bases and 6 bases, there was a span of 6 bases. Looked up from germline, CDR1 is SNHLY and CDR2 is FYNNEI. CDR3 residues: CASRGGQPQHF. The CDR3 nucleotides read TGTGCCAGCAGGGGAGGTCAGCCCCAGCATTTT.

This clone has more than one count but fewer than ten. DNA of the CDR3: TGTGCCGCCGAGCGGGAGGGCTACAATGAGCAGTTCTTC. This sequence encodes CAAEREGYNEQFF. The chain couples TRBV28 to TRBJ2-1; TRBD2 aligns across 10 bases. J gave up 3 bases and V 11 bases, and 4 bases lay outside the gene matches. The CDR3 has 13 residues. Germline-derived CDR1 and CDR2 are MDHEN and SYDVKM.

CDR3 residues: CASSLALGAANTGELFF. DNA of the CDR3: TGTGCCAGCAGCTTAGCTCTTGGGGCTGCGAACACCGGGGAGCTGTTTTTT. This chain uses TRBV11-1 with TRBJ2-2; a weak D match, TRBD1 (5 bases). The germline V and J ends were trimmed by 0 bases and 0 bases, with 11 bases remaining between them. The CDR3 extends over 17 amino acids. The germline gives CDR1 SGHAT, CDR2 FQDESV (reference sequence).

The chain uses TRBV11-2 and TRBJ2-7, with 8 bases identical to TRBD1. Germline V gene sequence: CDR1 SGHAT, CDR2 FQNNGV. J was trimmed by 3 bases and V by 6 bases; bases with no gene match: 13. This CDR3 has 16 residues. CDR3: CASRSLKGTGDYEQYF. In DNA, the CDR3 is TGTGCCAGCAGATCGCTTAAGGGGACAGGAGACTACGAGCAGTACTTC.

This clone came up a few times. The chain is built from TRBV6-5 and TRBJ2-4; TRBD2 is a possible D gene (5 bases). The length of the CDR3 is 15 residues. Per germline, CDR1 MNHEY and CDR2 SVGAGI. Trimming left V 0 bases short and J 7 bases short, with 13 bases between. Written as DNA, the CDR3 is TGTGCCAGCAGTTACTCGCCGGCAACGGGGAACATTCAGTACTTC. Amino acid sequence: CASSYSPATGNIQYF.

The rearrangement uses TRBV29-1 and TRBJ2-3; 10 bases line up with TRBD1. V dropped 6 bases and J dropped 4; count of bases not matched to a gene: 4. Germline CDR1 reads SQVTM; CDR2 reads ANQGSEA. The CDR3 spans 13 residues. CDR3 coding DNA: TGCAGCGTCAGGACAGGGGGGGCAGATACGCAGTATTTT. Encoded protein: CSVRTGGADTQYF.

In this sample, this clone turned up a few times. The chain is built from TRBV28 and TRBJ2-3; TRBD1 is a possible D gene (6 bases). The CDR3 is 13 residues long. The V and J ends lost 4 bases and 14 bases respectively, with 19 bases between them. Germline V gives CDR1 MDHEN, CDR2 SYDVKM. The CDR3 DNA sequence: TGTGCCAGCAGTTCCTCAGACAGGCGCACGGCGTATTTT. It specifies CASSSSDRRTAYF.

This clone appeared a few times. This chain links TRBV13 with TRBJ2-7, with D uncertain. Germline CDR1 and CDR2: PRHDT and FYEKMQ (reference sequence). Trimming removed 5 bases from V and 4 bases from J, with 6 bases in between. CDR3 length: 11 amino acids. The DNA of the CDR3 is TGTGCCAGCAGCCGCCAGTACGAGCAGTACTTC. Its translation: CASSRQYEQYF.

This clone was detected only a few times. The chain combines TRBV11-2 with TRBJ2-7; 12 bases are shared with TRBD1. Germline lookup yields CDR1 SGHAT and CDR2 FQNNGV. This CDR3 is built from 18 residues. The V gene end was trimmed by 3 bases and the J gene end by 6 bases; junction bases not matched to a gene: 15. The CDR3 DNA follows: TGTGCCAGCAGCTTCTCGGCTACCCGGGGACAGGGGGCCTTCGAGCAGTACTTC. Translation: CASSFSATRGQGAFEQYF. Full variable domain (rest looked up from reference TRBV11-2 and TRBJ2-7): EAGVAQSPRYKIIEKRQSVAFWCNPISGHATLYWYQQILGQGPKLLIQFQNNGVVDDSQLPKDRFSAERLKGVDSTLKIQPAKLEDSAVYLCASSFSATRGQGAFEQYFGPGTRLTVT.

The CDR3 DNA sequence: TGCGCCAGCAGCTCCGGGACATATTCCACAGATACGCAGTATTTT. Translation gives CASSSGTYSTDTQYF. The chain combines TRBV5-1 with TRBJ2-3; a weak D match, TRBD1 (6 bases). V was shortened by 3 bases and J by 2 bases, with 13 bases between the two germline ends. CDR1 is SGHRS and CDR2 is YFSETQ in the germline V gene. The CDR3 has 15 amino acids.

This clone was detected only a few times. The sample has other DNA sequences that encode this CDR3 too. CDR3 loop: CAWSVRGNQPQHF. The CDR3 DNA is TGTGCCTGGAGTGTACGAGGAAATCAGCCCCAGCATTTT. The J gene is TRBJ1-5, the V gene TRBV30; the D is unclear. The CDR3 spans 13 residues. Trimming stripped 0 bases from V and 4 bases from J, with 7 bases between. Germline V gene sequence: CDR1 GTSNPN, CDR2 SVGIG (reference sequence).